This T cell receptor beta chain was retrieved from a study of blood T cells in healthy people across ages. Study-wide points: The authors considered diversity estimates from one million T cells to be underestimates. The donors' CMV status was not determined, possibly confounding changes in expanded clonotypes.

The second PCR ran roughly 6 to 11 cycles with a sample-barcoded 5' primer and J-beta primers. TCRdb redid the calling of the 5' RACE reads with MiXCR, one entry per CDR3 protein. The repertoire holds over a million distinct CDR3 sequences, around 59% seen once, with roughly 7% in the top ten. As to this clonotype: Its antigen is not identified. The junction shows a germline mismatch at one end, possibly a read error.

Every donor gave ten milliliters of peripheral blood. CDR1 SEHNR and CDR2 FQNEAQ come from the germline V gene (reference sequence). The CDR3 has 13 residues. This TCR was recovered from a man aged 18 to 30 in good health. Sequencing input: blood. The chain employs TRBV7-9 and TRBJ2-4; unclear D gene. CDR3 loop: CANSQTPNQEQYF. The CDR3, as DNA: TGTGCCAACAGCCAAACACCCAACCAGGAGCAGTACTTC. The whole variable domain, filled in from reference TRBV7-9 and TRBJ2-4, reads DTGVSQNPRHKITKRGQNVTFRCDPISEHNRLYWYRQTLGQGPEFLTYFQNEAQLEKSRLLSDRFSAERPKGSFSTLEIQRTEQGDSAMYLCANSQTPNQEQYFGAGTRLSVL.